The next 25 T cell receptor beta chains were all read from a single sample in a study of blood T cell repertoires in COVID-19 (dated by TCRdb to the early 2020s). The library came from the immunoSEQ multiplex PCR assay. TCRdb took this table from immuneACCESS and kept in-frame rearrangements with V and J called. Such tables lack part of the clones; where checked against another copy, unresolved V genes explain under half of the gap, and the rest is unexplained. This sample comprises under 300,000 clones, 81% of them detected only once. Under 3% of the sample is held by the ten biggest clonotypes. Sequenced: peripheral blood. Every receptor here comes from a woman aged 55-75 years with active or convalescent COVID-19.

This rearrangement joins TRBV5-4 to TRBJ1-2; 8 nucleotides match TRBD1. Germline-derived CDR1 and CDR2 are SGHNT and YYREEE (reference sequence). V lost 4 bases and J lost 4; bases outside the gene matches: 6. The CDR3 loop spans 14 amino acids. Written as DNA, the CDR3 is TGTGCCAGCAGCCCCGATGACAGGGGCTATGGCTACACCTTC. Amino acid sequence: CASSPDDRGYGYTF. Looking up the rest from reference TRBV5-4 and TRBJ1-2 gives the full variable domain: ETGVTQSPTHLIKTRGQQVTLRCSSQSGHNTVSWYQQALGQGPQFIFQYYREEENGRGNFPPRFSGLQFPNYSSELNVNALELDDSALYLCASSPDDRGYGYTFGSGTRLTVV.

This chain links TRBV9 with TRBJ2-3; 13 bases are shared with TRBD2. The CDR3 has 17 residues. Trimming took 4 bases from V and 0 from J; bases not matched to a gene: 5. Germline V CDR1 and CDR2: SGDLS, YYNGEE. The CDR3 nucleotides are TGTGCCAGCAGCCCACGACTAGCGGGGGGAAGCACAGATACGCAGTATTTT. It encodes CASSPRLAGGSTDTQYF.

The chain has TRBV5-8 and TRBJ2-1; the D gene is possibly TRBD2 (5 bases). The CDR3 spans 16 residues. The V end lost 4 bases, the J end lost 0 bases, and 14 bases lay between the germline ends. In germline, CDR1 is SGHTS, CDR2 YDEGEE. The CDR3 loop is CASSRRRGFSYNEQFF. In DNA form, the CDR3 reads TGTGCCAGCAGCCGCCGCCGGGGTTTCTCCTACAATGAGCAGTTCTTC.

The chain carries TRBV19 and TRBJ1-4, with D possibly being TRBD1 (6 bases). The CDR3 is 14 amino acids. V gave up 10 bases and J gave up 8 bases, with 20 bases separating them. Germline CDR1 is LNHDA and CDR2 is SQIVND (reference sequence). CDR3 region: CATAGEGLREKLFF. Written as DNA, the CDR3 is TGTGCCACCGCAGGGGAGGGCCTAAGAGAAAAACTGTTTTTT.

This sequence joins TRBV27 and TRBJ2-5; the match to TRBD1 covers 10 bases. The CDR3 is 14 residues long. V lost 5 bases and J lost 9; bases outside the gene matches: 9. CDR1 is MNHEY and CDR2 is SMNVEV in the germline V gene (reference sequence). The CDR3 sequence is CASSPRQGALSQYF. CDR3 bases: TGTGCCAGCAGTCCCAGACAGGGGGCGTTATCCCAGTACTTC.

This chain joins TRBV6-2 or TRBV6-3 and TRBJ2-3, with a weak D call TRBD1 (5 bases). V dropped 2 bases and J dropped 2 bases, with 20 bases sitting between them. This CDR3 has 18 amino acids. Germline V gives CDR1 MNHEY, CDR2 SVGEGT. CDR3 residues: CASSYLRGRQVNTDTQYF. The CDR3 bases are TGTGCCAGCAGTTACCTTAGGGGAAGGCAGGTCAACACAGATACGCAGTATTTT.

The J gene is TRBJ1-4, the V gene TRBV5-8; D remains unclear. Between the trimmed V and J ends, which lost 0 bases and 1 base, there was a span of 7 bases. The CDR3 length is 15 residues. The germline CDR1 and CDR2 sequences are SGHTS and YDEGEE. CDR3 sequence reads: CASSLGRGTNEKLFF. In nucleotides, the CDR3 is TGTGCCAGCAGCTTGGGACGGGGAACTAATGAAAAACTGTTTTTT.

This clone was detected only once. The rearrangement links TRBV3-1 (or the pseudogene TRBV3-2) to TRBJ2-1; 7 nucleotides match TRBD2. Germline V gives CDR1 LGHDT, CDR2 YNNKEL (reference sequence). After removal of 6 bases from V and 0 bases from J, the junction contained 11 bases not matched to a gene. This CDR3 spans 17 amino acids. The CDR3 spells CASRALGGSNSYNEQFF. The CDR3 DNA is TGTGCCAGCAGGGCACTCGGGGGGTCCAACTCCTACAATGAGCAGTTCTTC.

This chain uses TRBV14 with TRBJ2-5; unclear D gene. CDR1 is SGHDN, CDR2 FVKESK, per germline. The length of the CDR3 is 14 residues. The ends were cut back, 6 bases at V and 5 bases at J, with 16 bases in the middle. Here the CDR3 reads CASSPRLGFETQYF. The CDR3 nucleotides read TGTGCCAGCAGTCCAAGACTCGGATTCGAGACCCAGTACTTC.

CDR3 DNA: TGCGCCAGCAGTGAGTCTGGAGGCCCAAGGGAGCAGTACTTC. It specifies CASSESGGPREQYF. The chain employs TRBV10-2 and TRBJ2-7, with D possibly matching TRBD2 (5 bases). CDR1 is WSHSY, CDR2 SAAADI, per germline. The CDR3 sequence is 14 residues long. V lost 0 bases and J lost 7, with 13 bases in between.

The CDR3 here is CASSGSTLNTEAFF. Written as DNA, the CDR3 is TGTGCCAGCAGCGGATCGACTCTGAACACTGAAGCTTTCTTT. The chain links TRBV9 to TRBJ1-1; D is undetermined. This CDR3 region has 14 residues. V lost 3 bases to trimming and J lost 0 bases, with 9 bases between them. Germline assignment: CDR1 SGDLS and CDR2 YYNGEE.

This chain links TRBV4-1 with TRBJ1-2; 10 positions agree with TRBD1. This CDR3 contains 16 residues. V trimming: 4 bases; J trimming: 7 bases; junction bases outside the gene matches: 12. Germline V gene lookup returns CDR1 MGHRA and CDR2 YSYEKL. CDR3 loop: CASSLYDRGLESGYTF. The DNA of the CDR3 is TGCGCCAGCAGCCTTTACGACAGGGGGCTCGAGTCTGGCTACACCTTC.

This clone was recorded many times. Within the sample, other DNA sequences also encode this same CDR3. The V and J genes are TRBV11-2 and TRBJ1-1; possible D gene TRBD1, 5 bases. V was clipped by 3 bases and J by 1 base, with 6 bases between them. This CDR3 is built from 13 residues. Germline lookup yields CDR1 SGHAT and CDR2 FQNNGV. CDR3 residues: CASSFQGNTEAFF. In nucleotides, the CDR3 is TGTGCCAGCAGCTTTCAGGGGAACACTGAAGCTTTCTTT. Together with reference TRBV11-2 and TRBJ1-1, the CDR3 gives the full variable domain: EAGVAQSPRYKIIEKRQSVAFWCNPISGHATLYWYQQILGQGPKLLIQFQNNGVVDDSQLPKDRFSAERLKGVDSTLKIQPAKLEDSAVYLCASSFQGNTEAFFGQGTRLTVV.

A few counts support this clone. The chain combines TRBV19 with TRBJ1-1; TRBD1 matches at 7 bases. The CDR3 consists of 18 residues. CDR1 and CDR2 (germline): LNHDA, SQIVND (reference sequence). Trimming removed 2 bases from V and 0 bases from J; junction bases left unmatched: 12. The CDR3 sequence is CASSILHAGTVMNTEAFF. The CDR3 DNA reads TGTGCCAGTAGTATACTACATGCCGGGACAGTCATGAACACTGAAGCTTTCTTT.

The chain's CDR3 is CASSTGTGNTEAFF. DNA for the CDR3: TGTGCCAGCAGCACCGGGACAGGGAACACTGAAGCTTTCTTT. The chain employs TRBV7-3 and TRBJ1-1; 8 bases agree with TRBD1. CDR1 SGHTA and CDR2 FQGTGA come from the germline V gene. The CDR3 loop spans 14 amino acids. With V trimmed by 5 bases and J by 1 base, 3 bases remained unmatched.

The chain is built from TRBV9 and TRBJ2-3, with D possibly being TRBD2 (7 bases). This CDR3 is 14 amino acids long. Per germline, CDR1 SGDLS and CDR2 YYNGEE. V shed 5 bases and J shed 1 base, with 11 bases lying between them. The CDR3 nucleotides are TGTGCCAGCAGGGGGGGGCCGGGCACAGATACGCAGTATTTT. This encodes CASRGGPGTDTQYF.

Concerning this clone itself: Additional DNA sequences in this sample encode the identical CDR3. The V gene is TRBV25-1, the J gene TRBJ1-1; TRBD1 is a possible D gene (6 bases). This CDR3 region has 14 residues. V dropped 6 bases and J dropped 1 base, with 12 bases sitting between them. CDR1 and CDR2 from the germline V gene are MGHDK and SYGVNS. CDR3 residues: CASRGGPGNTEAFF. For the CDR3, the DNA is TGTGCCAGCAGGGGGGGGCCAGGGAACACTGAAGCTTTCTTT.

The rearrangement joins TRBV3-1 (or the pseudogene TRBV3-2) to TRBJ2-3, with D possibly being TRBD2 (5 bases). The CDR3 is 16 residues long. Germline CDR1 LGHDT, CDR2 YNNKEL (reference sequence). V lost 0 bases and J 2 bases, leaving 12 bases between the germline ends. The CDR3 is CASSQDVALITDTQYF. The CDR3, as DNA: TGTGCCAGCAGCCAAGATGTAGCGTTGATCACAGATACGCAGTATTTT.

V is TRBV6-2 or TRBV6-3 and J is TRBJ2-5, with D possibly being TRBD2 (6 bases). The CDR3 extends over 14 amino acids. V was shortened by 4 bases and J by 5 bases, with 14 bases between the two germline ends. From germline, CDR1 is MNHEY and CDR2 SVGEGT. The CDR3: CASSLFGGRETQYF. CDR3 bases: TGTGCCAGCAGTTTGTTCGGAGGGCGGGAGACCCAGTACTTC.

The genes are TRBV9 and TRBJ1-2; D is undetermined. CDR3 size: 15 residues. Trimming cost V 3 bases and J 0 bases, with 12 bases left between them. CDR1 and CDR2 from the germline V gene are SGDLS and YYNGEE. In DNA, the CDR3 is TGTGCCAGCAGCGCTGACGGACTTCCTAACTATGGCTACACCTTC. It yields the protein CASSADGLPNYGYTF.

The chain recombines TRBV28 with TRBJ2-2; 8 bases are a match to TRBD1. Germline V gene lookup returns CDR1 MDHEN and CDR2 SYDVKM. V lost 8 bases to trimming and J lost 2 bases; unmatched junction nucleotides: 1. The CDR3 spans 13 residues. The CDR3 region has the DNA TGTGCCAGCGACAGGGGTAACACCGGGGAGCTGTTTTTT. This encodes CASDRGNTGELFF.

The chain couples TRBV7-3 to TRBJ2-1; TRBD2 matches 9 bases. J lost 6 bases, V lost 2 bases, and 5 bases had no gene match. From germline, CDR1 is SGHTA and CDR2 FQGTGA. This CDR3 is 15 amino acids long. CDR3 region: CASSLSSGVFNEQFF. CDR3 sequence (DNA): TGTGCCAGCAGCTTATCTAGCGGGGTCTTCAATGAGCAGTTCTTC.

The V call is TRBV27, the J call TRBJ2-7; D might be TRBD1 (6 bases). The CDR3 spans 13 residues. The V gene's germline CDR1 is MNHEY and CDR2 SMNVEV (reference sequence). Trimming took 4 bases from V and 2 from J, leaving 9 bases between them. The CDR3 DNA sequence: TGTGCCAGCAGTTACCAGGGGCCCTACGAGCAGTACTTC. Translated, it gives CASSYQGPYEQYF.

This chain uses TRBV12-3 or TRBV12-4 with TRBJ1-1, with D uncertain. V gave up 6 bases and J gave up 10 bases, with 15 bases separating them. CDR3 length: 12 residues. CDR3 coding DNA: TGTGCCAGCAGCCCGGACCTCGGAGGAGCTTTCTTT. Its protein product is CASSPDLGGAFF.

J is TRBJ2-5 and V is TRBV21-1; TRBD1, as called in the table, went unchecked against the DNA. TRBV21-1 is described as a pseudogene. CDR3 length: 15 amino acids. DNA for the CDR3: TGTGCCAGCAGCGGCCGATCGGGACACAAAGAGACCCAGTACTTC. Its protein is CASSGRSGHKETQYF.